This T cell receptor (beta chain) was found in a study of blood T cell repertoires in COVID-19. Across the whole study: Spain, Italy and the United States supplied samples that represented acute and convalescent COVID-19.

The authors' processing: Amplified reference gene primers provided the basis for estimating nucleated cell counts. Assay used: immunoSEQ multiplex PCR; TCRdb lists only in-frame clones, some missing. D and trimming were read from the DNA, whereas the V and J calls and clone size are those reported in that table. Of 350,000 or so clones in the sample, about 87% are singletons; the top ten hold 8% to 13%. Germline loops: CDR1 SNHLY, CDR2 FYNNEI. CDR3 size: 13 residues. V dropped 6 bases and J dropped 9; count of bases not matched to a gene: 2. Seattle patients were enrolled during active infection and followed longitudinally.

The material sequenced was peripheral blood. This receptor was identified in a woman aged 25 to 39 with COVID-19, enrolled during active disease. The gene calls are TRBV2 and TRBJ2-1; TRBD2 matches 13 bases. Here the CDR3 reads CASRGLAGIEQFF. The DNA for the CDR3 is TGTGCCAGCAGGGGACTAGCGGGAATTGAGCAGTTCTTC.